The rows below give T cell receptor beta chains drawn from one sample of a study of blood T cell repertoires in COVID-19. Data came from immunoSEQ multiplex PCR; TCRdb stores just in-frame clones and leaves some out. The sample shows around 250,000 clones, roughly 84% of them seen only once. Sequencing was performed on peripheral blood. These receptors were obtained from a woman between 18 and 29 years old with acute or convalescent COVID-19. Each CDR3 is given with its conserved first and last residue. The D gene is left open where the match is weak. Clone size is shown for a subset of rows, as once, few, many or a class of expanded clone.

D gene	J gene	V gene	clone size	CDR3 DNA	CDR3 protein
NA	TRBJ2-5	TRBV15	NA	TGTGCCACCAAGGGGCCGGAGGAGACCCAGTACTTC	CATKGPEETQYF
TRBD2	TRBJ2-1	TRBV15	NA	TGTGCCACCAGCAGACGCAGTAGCGGGAGGAATGAGCAGTTCTTC	CATSRRSSGRNEQFF
TRBD1	TRBJ2-5	TRBV2	NA	TGTGCCAGCAGCAGGGACAGGGGGGGGCAAGAGACCCAGTACTTC	CASSRDRGGQETQYF
NA	TRBJ2-3	TRBV5-4	NA	TGTGCCATCCGCTCTGTCGGAGATACGCAGTATTTT	CAIRSVGDTQYF
NA	TRBJ1-2	TRBV28	NA	TGTGCCAGCAGTTTGGTCGGGGTCGGCTACACCTTC	CASSLVGVGYTF
NA	TRBJ1-2	TRBV28	NA	TGTGCCAGCAGTTTACAGGGGTTTAATGGCTACACCTTC	CASSLQGFNGYTF
TRBD1	TRBJ2-7	TRBV27	few	TGTGCCAGCAGTGCGCTATACGGACAGGGCATCTACGAGCAGTACTTC	CASSALYGQGIYEQYF
NA	TRBJ2-2	TRBV15	NA	TGTGCCACCTTGGACTCCCACACCGGGGAGCTGTTTTTT	CATLDSHTGELFF
TRBD1	TRBJ1-2	TRBV20-1	NA	TGCAGTGCTAGTGGGACAGGCGGCTACTATGGCTACACCTTC	CSASGTGGYYGYTF
TRBD2	TRBJ2-7	TRBV7-2	NA	TGTGCCAGCAGCCGTTCTAGCGGGAGCTCCTACGAGCAGTACTTC	CASSRSSGSSYEQYF
TRBD2	TRBJ2-4	TRBV9	NA	TGTGCCAGCAGCGTAGATGCGGGAGGGTGGGACAAAAACATTCAGTACTTC	CASSVDAGGWDKNIQYF
TRBD2	TRBJ2-7	TRBV5-4	NA	TGTGCCAGCAGCTCATCGAAGACTAGCGGGAGGCCCGGGGGTGAGCAGTACTTC	CASSSSKTSGRPGGEQYF
NA	TRBJ1-1	TRBV21-1	once	TGTGCCAGCAGCAAAGAAACGACAGGGGAATCCACTGAAGCTTTCTTT	CASSKETTGESTEAFF
NA	TRBJ1-6	TRBV28	NA	TGTGCCAGCAGTTTACCACCTCCTTGGGCCAGGGAGGGTTCACCCCTCCACTTT	CASSLPPPWAREGSPLHF
NA	TRBJ2-3	TRBV7-2	NA	TGTGCCAGCAGCTATGGGGCGGCAGATACGCAGTATTTT	CASSYGAADTQYF
NA	TRBJ2-3	TRBV24-1	NA	TGTGCCACCAGTGAAGGTAACCCTGAGGGTACAGATACGCAGTATTTT	CATSEGNPEGTDTQYF
TRBD2	TRBJ2-3	TRBV4-3	NA	TGCGCCAGCAGCCAGGGAGGACTAGCGGGATACGTTAGCACAGATACGCAGTATTTT	CASSQGGLAGYVSTDTQYF
TRBD1	TRBJ1-2	TRBV6-6	NA	TGTGCCAGCAGTCCCCTGCCGGGACAGGGTTCTAACTATGGCTACACCTTC	CASSPLPGQGSNYGYTF
TRBD2	TRBJ2-7	TRBV6-2/TRBV6-3	NA	TGTGCCAGCAGTTCCGGACTAGTAAGGGGTCTCTACGAGCAGTACTTC	CASSSGLVRGLYEQYF
NA	TRBJ1-5	TRBV28	NA	TGTGCCGTCAGGGTCCCCCTCGATCAGCCCCAGCATTTT	CAVRVPLDQPQHF
TRBD2	TRBJ2-7	TRBV5-4	once	TGTGCCAGCAGCTTCCCAACCGGGACTAGCGGGAGAGGTGAGCAGTACTTC	CASSFPTGTSGRGEQYF
TRBD1	TRBJ1-1	TRBV4-3	few	TGCGCCAGCAGCCCTGGGACAGCGAACACTGAAGCTTTCTTT	CASSPGTANTEAFF
NA	TRBJ2-3	TRBV21-1	NA	TGTGCCAGCAGCAAAGTACCCGGAGTAGATACGCAGTATTTT	CASSKVPGVDTQYF
NA	TRBJ2-4	TRBV5-6	NA	TGTGCCAGCAGCTTGGGACTAGCCAAAAACATTCAGTACTTC	CASSLGLAKNIQYF
NA	TRBJ1-1	TRBV19	NA	TGTGCCAGTAGTATAGCCGGCGGCAGGACGGCCCCGAGGAGGTCTTTCTTT	CASSIAGGRTAPRRSFF
TRBD2	TRBJ2-7	TRBV4-1	NA	TGCGCCAGCAGCCAAGATTGGCTAGCGGGAGAGGATTTAGACGAGCAGTACTTC	CASSQDWLAGEDLDEQYF
NA	TRBJ2-3	TRBV7-3	NA	TGTGCCAGCAGCTTAAGGGCGTCCACAGATACGCAGTATTTT	CASSLRASTDTQYF
TRBD2	TRBJ2-3	TRBV19	NA	TGTGCCAGTATGGCTAGCGGGAGGGCAGATACGCAGTATTTT	CASMASGRADTQYF
TRBD2	TRBJ2-1	TRBV11-2	many	TGTGCCAGCAACCGGGACTACCCTAGAACCCTACACAATGAGCAGTTCTTC	CASNRDYPRTLHNEQFF
NA	TRBJ1-2	TRBV23-1	NA	TGCGCCAGCACCCCCCAATGGGGGCGAGAATATGGCTACACCTTC	CASTPQWGREYGYTF
TRBD2	TRBJ2-1	TRBV2	NA	TGTGCCGGGTCCTCGGCCGACGGGAGGGCCCTCGATGAGCAGTTCTTC	CAGSSADGRALDEQFF